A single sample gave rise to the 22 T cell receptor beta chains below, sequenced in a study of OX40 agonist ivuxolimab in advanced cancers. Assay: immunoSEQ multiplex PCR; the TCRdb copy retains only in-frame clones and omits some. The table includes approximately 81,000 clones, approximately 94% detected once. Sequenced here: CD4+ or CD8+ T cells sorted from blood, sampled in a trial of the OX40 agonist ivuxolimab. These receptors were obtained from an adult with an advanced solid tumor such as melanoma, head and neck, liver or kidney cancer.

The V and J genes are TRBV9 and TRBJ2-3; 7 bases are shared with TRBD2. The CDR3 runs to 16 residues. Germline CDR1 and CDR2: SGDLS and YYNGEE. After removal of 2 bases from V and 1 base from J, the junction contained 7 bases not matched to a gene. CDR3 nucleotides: TGTGCCAGCAGCGTCCGAGGGCTAGCGGGCACAGATACGCAGTATTTT. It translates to CASSVRGLAGTDTQYF.

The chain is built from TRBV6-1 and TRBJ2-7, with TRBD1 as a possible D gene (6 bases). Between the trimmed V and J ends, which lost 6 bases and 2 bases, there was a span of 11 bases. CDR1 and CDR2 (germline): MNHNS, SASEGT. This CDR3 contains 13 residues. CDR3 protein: CASSRTVTYEQYF. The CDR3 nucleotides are TGTGCCAGCAGCCGGACAGTGACCTACGAGCAGTACTTC.

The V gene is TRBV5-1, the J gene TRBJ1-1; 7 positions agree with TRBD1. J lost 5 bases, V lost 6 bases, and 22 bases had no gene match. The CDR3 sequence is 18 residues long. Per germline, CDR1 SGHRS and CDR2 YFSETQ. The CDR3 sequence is CASTYVVGTASTSTEAFF. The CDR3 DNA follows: TGCGCCAGCACCTATGTGGTGGGGACAGCCTCTACCTCAACTGAAGCTTTCTTT.

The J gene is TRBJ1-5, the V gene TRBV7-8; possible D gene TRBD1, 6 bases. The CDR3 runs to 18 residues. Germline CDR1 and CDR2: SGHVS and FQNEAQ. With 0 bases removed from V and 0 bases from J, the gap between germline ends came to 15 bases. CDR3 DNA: TGTGCCAGCAGCTTAGCGCGAAACCAGGGGCCTAGCAATCAGCCCCAGCATTTT. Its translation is CASSLARNQGPSNQPQHF. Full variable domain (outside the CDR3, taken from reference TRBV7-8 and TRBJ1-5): GAGVSQSPRYKVAKRGQDVALRCDPISGHVSLFWYQQALGQGPEFLTYFQNEAQLDKSGLPSDRFFAERPEGSVSTLKIQRTQQEDSAVYLCASSLARNQGPSNQPQHFGDGTRLSIL.

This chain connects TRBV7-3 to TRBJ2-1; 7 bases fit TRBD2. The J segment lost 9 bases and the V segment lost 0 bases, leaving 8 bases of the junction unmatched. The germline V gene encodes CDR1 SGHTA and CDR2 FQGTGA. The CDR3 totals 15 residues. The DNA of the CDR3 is TGTGCCAGCAGCTTAACGAAGACCGGGGGGAGTGAGCAGTTCTTC. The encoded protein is CASSLTKTGGSEQFF.

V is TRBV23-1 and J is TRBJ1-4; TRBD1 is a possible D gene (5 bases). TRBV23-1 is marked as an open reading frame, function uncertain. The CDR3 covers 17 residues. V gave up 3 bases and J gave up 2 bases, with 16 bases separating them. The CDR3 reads CASSQEGMGRTNEKLFF. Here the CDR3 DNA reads TGCGCCAGCAGTCAGGAGGGGATGGGGAGGACTAATGAAAAACTGTTTTTT.

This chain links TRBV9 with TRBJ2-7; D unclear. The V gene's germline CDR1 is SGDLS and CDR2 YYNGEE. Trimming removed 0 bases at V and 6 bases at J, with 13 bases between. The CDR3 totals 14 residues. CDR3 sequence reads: CASSVAGAASEQYF. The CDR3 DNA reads TGTGCCAGCAGCGTAGCTGGAGCAGCTAGCGAGCAGTACTTC.

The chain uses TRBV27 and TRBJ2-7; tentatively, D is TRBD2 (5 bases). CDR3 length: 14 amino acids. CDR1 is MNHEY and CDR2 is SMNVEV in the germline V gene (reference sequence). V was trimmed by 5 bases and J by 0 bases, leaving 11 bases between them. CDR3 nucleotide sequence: TGTGCCAGCAGTCCCTCGGGAACCTCCTACGAGCAGTACTTC. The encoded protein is CASSPSGTSYEQYF.

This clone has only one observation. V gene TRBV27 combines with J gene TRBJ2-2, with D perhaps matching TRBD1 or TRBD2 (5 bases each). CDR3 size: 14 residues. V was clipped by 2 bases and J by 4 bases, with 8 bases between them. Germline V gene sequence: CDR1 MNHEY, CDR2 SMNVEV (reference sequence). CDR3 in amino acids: CASSLLGGTGELFF. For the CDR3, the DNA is TGTGCCAGCAGTTTACTTGGGGGCACCGGGGAGCTGTTTTTT.

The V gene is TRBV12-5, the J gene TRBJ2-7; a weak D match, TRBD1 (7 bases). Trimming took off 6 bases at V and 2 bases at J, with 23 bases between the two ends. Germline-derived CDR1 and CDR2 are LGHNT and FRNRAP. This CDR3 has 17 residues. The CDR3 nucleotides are TGTGCTAGTGGGCCCACAGGGGTAGCGGAAGGACCCTACGAGCAGTACTTC. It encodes CASGPTGVAEGPYEQYF.

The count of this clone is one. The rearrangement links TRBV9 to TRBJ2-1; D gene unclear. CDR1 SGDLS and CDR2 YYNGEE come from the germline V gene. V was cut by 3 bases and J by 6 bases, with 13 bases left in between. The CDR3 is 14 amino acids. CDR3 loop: CASSASRYPNEQFF. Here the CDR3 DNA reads TGTGCCAGCAGCGCCAGCAGGTACCCCAATGAGCAGTTCTTC.

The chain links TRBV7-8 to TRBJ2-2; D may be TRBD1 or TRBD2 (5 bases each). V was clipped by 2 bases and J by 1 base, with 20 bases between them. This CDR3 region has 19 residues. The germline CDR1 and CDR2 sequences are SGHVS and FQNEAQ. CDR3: CASSLNRVGTLWNTGELFF. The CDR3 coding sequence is TGTGCCAGCAGCTTAAATCGGGTCGGGACCCTATGGAACACCGGGGAGCTGTTTTTT. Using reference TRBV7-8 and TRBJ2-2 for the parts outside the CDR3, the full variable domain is GAGVSQSPRYKVAKRGQDVALRCDPISGHVSLFWYQQALGQGPEFLTYFQNEAQLDKSGLPSDRFFAERPEGSVSTLKIQRTQQEDSAVYLCASSLNRVGTLWNTGELFFGEGSRLTVL.

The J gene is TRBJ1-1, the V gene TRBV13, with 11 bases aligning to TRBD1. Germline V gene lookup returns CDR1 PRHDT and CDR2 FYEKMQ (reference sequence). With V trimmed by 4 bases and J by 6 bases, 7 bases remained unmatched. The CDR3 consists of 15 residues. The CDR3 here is CASSSAGTGGAEAFF. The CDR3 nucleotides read TGTGCCAGCAGCTCTGCCGGGACAGGGGGAGCTGAAGCTTTCTTT.

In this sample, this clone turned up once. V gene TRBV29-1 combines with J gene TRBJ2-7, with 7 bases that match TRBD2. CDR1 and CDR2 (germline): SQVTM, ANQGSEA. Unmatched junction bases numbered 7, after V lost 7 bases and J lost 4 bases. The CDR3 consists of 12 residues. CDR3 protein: CSARDYKYEQYF. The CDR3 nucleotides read TGCAGCGCCAGGGACTACAAGTACGAGCAGTACTTC.

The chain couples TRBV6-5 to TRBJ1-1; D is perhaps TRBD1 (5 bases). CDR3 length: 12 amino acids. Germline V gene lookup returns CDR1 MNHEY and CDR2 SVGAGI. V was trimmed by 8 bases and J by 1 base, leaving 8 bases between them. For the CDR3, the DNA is TGTGCCAGCCAAAGGGGGAACACTGAAGCTTTCTTT. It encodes CASQRGNTEAFF.

The CDR3 sequence: CASGESGDSRETQYF. DNA of the CDR3: TGCGCCAGCGGAGAATCGGGAGACAGCCGGGAGACCCAGTACTTC. The chain is built from TRBV10-1 and TRBJ2-5, with D perhaps TRBD2 (6 bases). The CDR3 totals 15 residues. V was pared by 8 bases and J by 5 bases, with 21 bases between. The germline CDR1 and CDR2 sequences are WNHNN and SYGVQD (reference sequence).

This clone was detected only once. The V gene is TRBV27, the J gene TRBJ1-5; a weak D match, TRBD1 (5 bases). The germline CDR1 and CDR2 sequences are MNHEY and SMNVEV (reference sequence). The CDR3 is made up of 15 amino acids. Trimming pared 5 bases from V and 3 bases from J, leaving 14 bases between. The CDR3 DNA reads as TGTGCCAGCAGTCCGCCGGGGGTTCTCAATCAGCCCCAGCATTTT. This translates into CASSPPGVLNQPQHF.

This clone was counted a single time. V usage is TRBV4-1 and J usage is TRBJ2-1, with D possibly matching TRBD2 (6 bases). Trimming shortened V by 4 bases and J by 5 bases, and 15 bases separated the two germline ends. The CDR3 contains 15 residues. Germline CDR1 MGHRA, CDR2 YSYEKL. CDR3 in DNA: TGCGCCAGCAGCCCCACGGAGGCGGGGCACAATGAGCAGTTCTTC. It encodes CASSPTEAGHNEQFF.

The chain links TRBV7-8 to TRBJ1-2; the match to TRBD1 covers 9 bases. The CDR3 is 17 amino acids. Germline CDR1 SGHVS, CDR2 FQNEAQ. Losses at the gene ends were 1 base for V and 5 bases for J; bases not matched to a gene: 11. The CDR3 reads CASSLERNRGLRYGYTF. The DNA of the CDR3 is TGTGCCAGCAGCTTAGAAAGGAACAGGGGGCTCCGGTATGGCTACACCTTC.

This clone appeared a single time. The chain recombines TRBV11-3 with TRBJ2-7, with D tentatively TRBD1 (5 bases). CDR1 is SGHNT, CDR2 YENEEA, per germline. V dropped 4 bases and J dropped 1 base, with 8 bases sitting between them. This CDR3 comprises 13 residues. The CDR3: CASSSDTSYEQYF. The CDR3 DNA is TGTGCCAGCAGCTCGGACACGTCCTACGAGCAGTACTTC.

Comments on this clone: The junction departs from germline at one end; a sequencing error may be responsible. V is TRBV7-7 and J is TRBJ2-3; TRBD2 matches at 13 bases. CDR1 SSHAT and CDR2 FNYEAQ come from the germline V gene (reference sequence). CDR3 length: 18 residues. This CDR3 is CASSSKLAGGPGTDTQYF. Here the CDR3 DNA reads TGTGCTAGCAGCTCCAAACTAGCGGGAGGGCCTGGCACAGATACGCAGTATTTT.

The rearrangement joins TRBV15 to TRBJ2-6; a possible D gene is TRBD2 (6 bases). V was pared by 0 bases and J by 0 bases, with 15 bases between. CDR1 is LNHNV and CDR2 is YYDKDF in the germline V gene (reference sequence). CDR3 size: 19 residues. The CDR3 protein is CATSREGGYPLSGANVLTF. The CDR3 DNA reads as TGTGCCACCAGCAGAGAAGGAGGGTATCCCCTCTCTGGGGCCAACGTCCTGACTTTC.